These 8 T cell receptor beta chains share one sample of origin, sequenced in a study of control samples from healthy donors and cancer patients (dated by TCRdb to the early 2020s). Libraries were prepared through the immunoSEQ multiplex PCR assay. Held by TCRdb, this immuneACCESS table contains in-frame sequences only and omits some clones. Under half of the omission traces to an unresolved V gene where checked; the cause of the rest is unknown. The sample table shows approximately 150,000 clones, and approximately 91% are seen once. 3.2% of the sample comes from the top ten. The material sequenced was blood. Receptor source: a man aged 25 to 40 in good health.

As for this clone: A junction end diverges from the germline sequence, so it may reflect a read error. The chain links TRBV2 to TRBJ1-4; unclear D gene. Germline V gene sequence: CDR1 SNHLY, CDR2 FYNNEI. The CDR3 runs to 14 residues. CDR3 DNA: TGTGCCAGAAGTGGGCCGGGAGGAAATGAAAAACTGTTTTTT. Translated: CARSGPGGNEKLFF.

The V gene is TRBV27, the J gene TRBJ2-1; TRBD1 aligns across 7 bases. Germline V gives CDR1 MNHEY, CDR2 SMNVEV (reference sequence). J gave up 6 bases and V 4 bases, and 12 bases lay outside the gene matches. This CDR3 spans 16 amino acids. CDR3 DNA: TGTGCCAGCAGTTATTTAGGGGGCGCTAAATCCAATGAGCAGTTCTTC. This translates into CASSYLGGAKSNEQFF.

The chain couples TRBV2 to TRBJ2-1; the match to TRBD1 covers 9 bases. CDR3 size: 15 residues. CDR1 is SNHLY and CDR2 is FYNNEI in the germline V gene. The trim removed 5 bases at V and 4 bases at J, leaving 6 bases unmatched. The CDR3, as DNA: TGTGCCAGCAGTCTCTCGGGACAGGGATACAATGAGCAGTTCTTC. Amino acids: CASSLSGQGYNEQFF.

The CDR3 nucleotides read TGTGCCAGCAGCCAAGATTGGGACAGGGGGCCCGACTATGGCTACACCTTC. Amino acid sequence: CASSQDWDRGPDYGYTF. The V call is TRBV3-1 (or the pseudogene TRBV3-2), the J call TRBJ1-2; 12 positions match TRBD1. J was trimmed by 3 bases and V by 0 bases; bases with no gene match: 5. This CDR3 is built from 17 residues. Germline V CDR1 and CDR2: LGHDT, YNNKEL (reference sequence).

This clone came up once. The V gene is TRBV19, the J gene TRBJ2-1; D gene unclear. The germline V and J ends were trimmed by 3 bases and 8 bases, with 8 bases remaining between them. Germline CDR1 reads LNHDA; CDR2 reads SQIVND (reference sequence). The CDR3 loop spans 12 amino acids. DNA of the CDR3: TGTGCCAGTAGTATGGGCTCCGATGAGCAGTTCTTC. Translated, it gives CASSMGSDEQFF.

The chain joins TRBV7-2 to TRBJ1-2; 10 bases align to TRBD1. The CDR3 runs 15 residues. With V trimmed by 6 bases and J by 8 bases, 12 bases remained unmatched. In germline, CDR1 is SGHTA, CDR2 FQGNSA. CDR3 nucleotide sequence: TGTGCCAGCAGTTACGGACAGGGGGGACTGTCGGGCTACACCTTC. It codes for CASSYGQGGLSGYTF.

CDR3 nucleotides: TGTGCCAGCAATACAGTTAACTATGGCTACACCTTC. Translation gives CASNTVNYGYTF. V and J are TRBV5-6 and TRBJ1-2; D gene uncertain. CDR3 length: 12 amino acids. Germline CDR1 is SGHDT and CDR2 is YYEEEE. Between the trimmed V and J ends, which lost 6 bases and 1 base, there was a span of 7 bases.

The chain has TRBV5-6 and TRBJ2-7, with unresolved D. The CDR3 runs to 13 residues. The germline V gene has CDR1 SGHDT and CDR2 YYEEEE. With 4 bases removed from V and 4 bases from J, the gap between germline ends came to 12 bases. The CDR3 is CASSRVGFYEQYF. CDR3 coding DNA: TGTGCCAGCAGCCGCGTGGGGTTTTACGAGCAGTACTTC.